This TCR beta chain was obtained from a study of cytomegalovirus exposure and HLA in healthy donors. Study-level points and caveats: Rare TCR sequences predominated, though certain public TCRs were found in many donors. In vitro confirmation showed three CMV-associated chains to be CMV antigen specific.

About this clone: Its antigen is not identified.

Germline assignment: CDR1 MDHEN and CDR2 SYDVKM. Between the trimmed V and J ends, which lost 2 bases and 0 bases, there was a span of 13 bases. This CDR3 has 16 residues. This PCR relied on a set of 60 Vbeta primers and 13 Jbeta primers. Assay: immunoSEQ multiplex PCR; the TCRdb copy retains only in-frame clones and omits some. The sample contains approximately 79,000 clones, more than 60% of which appear only once. The sample consisted of PBMCs. This TCR derives from a man aged 40-55 years in good health and CMV-seronegative. The V and J genes are TRBV28 and TRBJ2-5; tentative D call: TRBD1 (6 bases). The CDR3 DNA is TGTGCCAGCAGTTTAAGGTCCGGGACAAACCAAGAGACCCAGTACTTC. As protein: CASSLRSGTNQETQYF.